Listed below are T cell receptor beta chains from one sample, sequenced in a study of blood T cell repertoires in COVID-19. Generated by immunoSEQ multiplex PCR, the TCRdb table keeps only in-frame clones and is missing some. The data contain roughly 280,000 clones, roughly nine tenths of them seen just once; the ten biggest clones take up approximately 9.7%. Material for sequencing was peripheral blood. Source of these receptors: a man aged 35-49 years with active or convalescent COVID-19. The CDR3 runs from the conserved cysteine through the conserved F or W. A row's size may be missing; if present it is once, few, many or a size class.

j_call	v_call	clone_size	cdr3_aa
TRBJ1-1	TRBV12-3/TRBV12-4	.	CASSFEDSEAFF
TRBJ1-1	TRBV18	.	CASSRTGGGQGAEAFF
TRBJ2-2	TRBV18	.	CASSPSSPRSTGELFF
TRBJ2-5	TRBV19	.	CASSQSGRGETQYF
TRBJ2-1	TRBV5-6	.	CASIIWGDEQFF
TRBJ1-6	TRBV30	.	CAWSVRQGAGVSPLHF
TRBJ2-7	TRBV28	.	CASNTPTGGRYEQYF
TRBJ2-2	TRBV7-6	.	CASSLTSGHSNTGELFF
TRBJ1-2	TRBV27	.	CASGRIQGSYTF
TRBJ1-2	TRBV2	.	CASRDTLRDHYTF
TRBJ2-7	TRBV5-4	.	CASSLGRDTYEQYF
TRBJ2-5	TRBV19	once	CASSIRVRRLGGQETQYF